The rows below give T cell receptor beta chains drawn from one sample of a study of blood T cell repertoires in COVID-19. Assay: immunoSEQ multiplex PCR; the TCRdb copy retains only in-frame clones and omits some. The data hold roughly 280,000 clones, with about 88% observed a single time. The material sequenced was peripheral blood. These receptors were taken from a man aged 18 to 29 with active or convalescent COVID-19. The CDR3 runs from the conserved cysteine through the conserved F or W. The order of the fields is D gene, J gene, V gene, clone size, CDR3 DNA, CDR3 protein. The D gene is left open where the match is weak. The size entry is marked missing in some rows and otherwise reads once, few, many or a size class.

TRBD1 | TRBJ2-7 | TRBV7-2 | NA | TGTGCCAGCAGTAACCGGGCGGGACAGGGTGTTTACGAGCAGTACTTC | CASSNRAGQGVYEQYF
NA | TRBJ2-7 | TRBV7-2 | NA | TGTGCCAGCAGCCTCCAAAGCGGACCCTCCTACGAGCAGTACTTC | CASSLQSGPSYEQYF
NA | TRBJ1-6 | TRBV13 | NA | TGTGCCAGCAGCTTAGGTCGGAGGTATTCACCCCTCCACTTT | CASSLGRRYSPLHF
TRBD1 | TRBJ1-5 | TRBV30 | NA | TGTGCCTGGAGTGAGACAGGGGATCAGCCCCAGCATTTT | CAWSETGDQPQHF
NA | TRBJ2-3 | TRBV6-5 | NA | TGTGCCAGCAGAAAACAAGTTTCCCCAGATACGCAGTATTTT | CASRKQVSPDTQYF
TRBD1 | TRBJ2-7 | TRBV11-3 | NA | TGTGCCAGCAGCCACCGGGACAGGGAAGCCTACGAGCAGTACTTC | CASSHRDREAYEQYF
TRBD1 | TRBJ2-7 | TRBV6-5 | NA | TGTGCCAGCAGTTATGACAGGGTGAGAAACGAGCAGTACTTC | CASSYDRVRNEQYF
TRBD2 | TRBJ2-4 | TRBV19 | NA | TGTGCCAGTAGGTCTAGCGGGGGGCCGGCGGACATTCAGTACTTC | CASRSSGGPADIQYF
NA | TRBJ1-5 | TRBV12-3/TRBV12-4 | NA | TGTGCCAGCAATCAGGGACAACCTCAGCCCCAGCATTTT | CASNQGQPQPQHF
NA | TRBJ1-5 | TRBV30 | few | TGTGCCTGGAGTGTCGGAGGGGTCTATAGCAATCAGCCCCAGCATTTT | CAWSVGGVYSNQPQHF